This TCR beta chain came from a study of blood T cells in healthy people across ages. With respect to this clonotype: Its antigen is not known.

Germline V gene data show CDR1 as SNHLY and CDR2 as FYNNEI. V lost 5 bases, J lost 9 bases, and 9 bases stayed unmatched. The CDR3 is 14 residues long. The second PCR ran roughly 7 to 12 cycles with a sample-barcoded 5' primer and J-beta primers. In TCRdb, the 5' RACE reads were re-called with MiXCR into one record per CDR3 protein. The sample has around 1,900,000 distinct CDR3 sequences; approximately 40% are singletons. Healthy individuals of Caucasian origin from Russia, aged roughly 6 to 100, served as donors. Extracted total RNA amounted to at least 5.5 micrograms for each sample. Findings and limits, study-wide: When one million T cells were used, diversity estimates were thought to be underestimates.

The V call is TRBV2, the J call TRBJ2-1, with 8 bases identical to TRBD2. Sample: blood. The receptor comes from a human donor in good health. CDR3 residues: CASSQSGGTGEQFF. The DNA of the CDR3 is TGTGCCAGCAGTCAGAGCGGGGGTACGGGTGAGCAGTTCTTC.